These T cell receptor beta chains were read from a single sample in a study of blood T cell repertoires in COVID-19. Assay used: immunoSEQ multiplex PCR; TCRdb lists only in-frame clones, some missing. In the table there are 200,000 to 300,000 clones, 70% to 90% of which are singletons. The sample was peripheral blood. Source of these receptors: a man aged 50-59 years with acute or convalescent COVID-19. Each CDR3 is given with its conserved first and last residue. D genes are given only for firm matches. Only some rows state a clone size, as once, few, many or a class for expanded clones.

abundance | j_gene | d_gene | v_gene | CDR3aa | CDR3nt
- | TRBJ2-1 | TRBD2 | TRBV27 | CATGLAERNEQFF | TGTGCCACCGGACTAGCGGAGAGGAATGAGCAGTTCTTC
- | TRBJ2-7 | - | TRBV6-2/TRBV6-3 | CASSYSQDGGDSDYEQYF | TGTGCCAGCAGTTACTCGCAAGACGGGGGGGACAGTGATTACGAGCAGTACTTC
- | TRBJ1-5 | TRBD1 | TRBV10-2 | CASSQSGQNQPQHF | TGCGCCAGCAGCCAGTCGGGACAGAATCAGCCCCAGCATTTT
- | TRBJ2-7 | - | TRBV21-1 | CASSKSWDRGYEQYF | TGTGCCAGCAGCAAATCGTGGGACAGAGGCTACGAGCAGTACTTC
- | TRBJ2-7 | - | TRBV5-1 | CASSSTGIYEQYF | TGCGCCAGCAGTTCAACAGGGATATACGAGCAGTACTTC
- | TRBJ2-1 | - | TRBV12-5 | CASRSYNEQFF | TGTGCTAGCCGCTCCTACAATGAGCAGTTCTTC
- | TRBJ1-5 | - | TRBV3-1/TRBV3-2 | CASSIQGVQPQHF | TGTGCCAGCAGCATCCAGGGTGTTCAGCCCCAGCATTTT
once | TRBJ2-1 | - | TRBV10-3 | CAISESASEYNEQFF | TGTGCCATCAGTGAGTCTGCTAGCGAGTACAATGAGCAGTTCTTC
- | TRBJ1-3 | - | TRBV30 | CAWIVQGWPAGNTIYF | TGTGCCTGGATTGTGCAGGGCTGGCCGGCTGGAAACACCATATATTTT
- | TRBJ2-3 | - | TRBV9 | CASSVGGGGPGLAQYF | TGTGCCAGCAGCGTAGGAGGGGGAGGGCCGGGTTTGGCGCAGTATTTT
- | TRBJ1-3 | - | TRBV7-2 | CASSLGPPRNTIYF | TGTGCCAGCAGCTTAGGGCCGCCGCGAAACACCATATATTTT
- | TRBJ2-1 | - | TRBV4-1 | CASSPGGNGGRYNEQFF | TGCGCCAGCAGCCCAGGCGGAAACGGAGGGAGGTACAATGAGCAGTTCTTC
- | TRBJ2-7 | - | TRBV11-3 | CASSSTGGYEQYF | TGTGCCAGCAGCTCGACAGGAGGCTACGAGCAGTACTTC
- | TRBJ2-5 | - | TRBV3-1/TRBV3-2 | CASSQSSALQETQYF | TGTGCCAGCAGCCAAAGTTCAGCGCTCCAAGAGACCCAGTACTTC
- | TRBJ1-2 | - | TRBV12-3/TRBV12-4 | CASSPTGGYGYTF | TGTGCCAGCAGCCCGACAGGCGGCTATGGCTACACCTTC
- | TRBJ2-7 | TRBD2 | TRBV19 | CASSIIPSGRGVTEQYF | TGTGCCAGTAGTATAATCCCCAGCGGGAGAGGGGTTACGGAGCAGTACTTC
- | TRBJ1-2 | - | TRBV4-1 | CASSEQTDRLLYGYTF | TGCGCCAGCAGCGAGCAGACAGATAGATTACTTTATGGCTACACCTTC
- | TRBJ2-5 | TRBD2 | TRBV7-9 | CASSFDGGVTQYF | TGTGCCAGCAGCTTTGACGGGGGGGTGACCCAGTACTTC
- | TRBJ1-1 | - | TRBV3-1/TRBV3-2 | CASSQEGGGRWNTEAFF | TGTGCCAGCAGCCAAGAGGGGGGAGGACGATGGAACACTGAAGCTTTCTTT
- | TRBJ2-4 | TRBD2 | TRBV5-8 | CASSRGLATKNIQYF | TGTGCCAGCAGCAGGGGACTAGCGACCAAAAACATTCAGTACTTC
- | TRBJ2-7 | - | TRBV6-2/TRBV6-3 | CASSLDGGVDEQYF | TGTGCCAGCAGTTTGGATGGGGGCGTCGACGAGCAGTACTTC
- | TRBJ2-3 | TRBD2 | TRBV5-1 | CASSLKPKAGAVTDTQYF | TGCGCCAGCAGCTTGAAACCGAAAGCGGGGGCAGTCACAGATACGCAGTATTTT
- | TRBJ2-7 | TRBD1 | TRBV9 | CASSVGPGGYSYEQYF | TGTGCCAGCAGCGTAGGGCCAGGGGGCTATTCCTACGAGCAGTACTTC
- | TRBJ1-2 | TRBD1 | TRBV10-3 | CASGQGAGYTF | TGTGCCTCGGGACAGGGGGCCGGCTACACCTTC
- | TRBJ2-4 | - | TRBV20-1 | CSASPSDIQYF | TGCAGTGCTAGCCCCAGCGACATTCAGTACTTC
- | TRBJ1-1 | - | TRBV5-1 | CASSLARDAEAFF | TGCGCCAGCAGCTTGGCTCGGGATGCTGAAGCTTTCTTT
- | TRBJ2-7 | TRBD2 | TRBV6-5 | CALGGAEQYF | TGTGCCCTCGGGGGGGCCGAGCAGTACTTC
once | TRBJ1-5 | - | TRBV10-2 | CASRGLDMISNQPQHF | TGCGCCAGCAGAGGACTCGACATGATTAGCAATCAGCCCCAGCATTTT
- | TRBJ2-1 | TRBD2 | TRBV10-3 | CAISELWEGYNEQFF | TGTGCCATCAGTGAGTTGTGGGAGGGCTACAATGAGCAGTTCTTC
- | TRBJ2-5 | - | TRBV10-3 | CAIMGVQGETQYF | TGTGCCATCATGGGCGTTCAAGGAGAGACCCAGTACTTC
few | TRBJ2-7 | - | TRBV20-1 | CSASHSPASYEQYF | TGCAGTGCTAGTCACAGTCCGGCCTCCTACGAGCAGTACTTC
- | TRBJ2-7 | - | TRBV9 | CASSVGQILDEQYF | TGTGCCAGCAGCGTAGGGCAGATTCTCGACGAGCAGTACTTC
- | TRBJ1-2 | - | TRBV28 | CASSSTGTPDYGYTF | TGTGCCAGCAGTTCTACCGGGACACCCGATTATGGCTACACCTTC
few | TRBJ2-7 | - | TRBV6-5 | CASRPNSYEQYF | TGTGCCAGCAGACCTAACTCCTACGAGCAGTACTTC
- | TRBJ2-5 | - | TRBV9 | CASSVHNQGVWETQYF | TGTGCCAGCAGCGTACATAATCAGGGTGTTTGGGAGACCCAGTACTTC
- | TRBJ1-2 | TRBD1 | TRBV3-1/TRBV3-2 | CASSIPGQNYGYTF | TGTGCCAGCAGCATTCCGGGACAGAACTATGGCTACACCTTC
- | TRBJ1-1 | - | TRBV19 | CASSIGNRNTEAFF | TGTGCCAGTAGTATAGGGAACAGGAACACTGAAGCTTTCTTT
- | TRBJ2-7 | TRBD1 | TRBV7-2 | CASSSFTGGLYEQYF | TGTGCCAGCAGCTCATTCACAGGGGGCCTGTACGAGCAGTACTTC
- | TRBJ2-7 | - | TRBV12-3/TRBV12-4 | CARGAEQYF | TGTGCCAGGGGGGCCGAGCAGTACTTC
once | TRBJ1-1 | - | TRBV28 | CASSLMVDRRLMNTEAFF | TGTGCCAGCAGTTTAATGGTCGACAGGCGTTTAATGAACACTGAAGCTTTCTTT
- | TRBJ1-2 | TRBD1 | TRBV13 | CASSTAGTGDGYTF | TGTGCCAGCAGCACCGCCGGGACAGGGGACGGCTACACCTTC
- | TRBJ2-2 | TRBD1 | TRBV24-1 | CATSDPDRGDTGELFF | TGTGCCACCAGTGACCCCGACAGGGGGGACACCGGGGAGCTGTTTTTT
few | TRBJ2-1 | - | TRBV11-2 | CASRPGSYNEQFF | TGTGCCAGCCGTCCGGGCTCCTACAATGAGCAGTTCTTC
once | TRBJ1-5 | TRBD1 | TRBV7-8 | CASSWSPGQGVNQPQHF | TGTGCCAGCAGCTGGTCTCCGGGACAGGGGGTAAATCAGCCCCAGCATTTT